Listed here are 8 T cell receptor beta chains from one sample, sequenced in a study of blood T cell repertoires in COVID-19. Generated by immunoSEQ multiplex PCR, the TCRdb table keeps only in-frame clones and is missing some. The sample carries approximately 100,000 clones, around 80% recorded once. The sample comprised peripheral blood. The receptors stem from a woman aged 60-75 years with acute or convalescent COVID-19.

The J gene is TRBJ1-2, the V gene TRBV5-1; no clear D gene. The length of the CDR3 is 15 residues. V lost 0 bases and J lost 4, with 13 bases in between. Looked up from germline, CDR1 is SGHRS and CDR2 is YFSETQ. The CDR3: CASSLDLQAPYGYTF. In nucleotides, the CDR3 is TGCGCCAGCAGCTTGGATTTGCAGGCCCCCTATGGCTACACCTTC.

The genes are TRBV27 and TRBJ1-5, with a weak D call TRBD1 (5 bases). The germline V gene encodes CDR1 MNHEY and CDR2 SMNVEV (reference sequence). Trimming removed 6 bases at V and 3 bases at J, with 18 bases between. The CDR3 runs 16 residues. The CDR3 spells CASSHEGVGVNQPQHF. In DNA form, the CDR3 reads TGTGCCAGCAGCCACGAAGGGGTTGGGGTCAATCAGCCCCAGCATTTT.

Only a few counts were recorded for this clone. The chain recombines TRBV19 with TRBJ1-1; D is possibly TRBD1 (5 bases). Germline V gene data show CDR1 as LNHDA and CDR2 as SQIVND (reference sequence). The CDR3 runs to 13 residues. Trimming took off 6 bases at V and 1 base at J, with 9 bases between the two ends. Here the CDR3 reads CASRSTGNTEAFF. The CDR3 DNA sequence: TGTGCCAGTAGAAGCACAGGGAACACTGAAGCTTTCTTT.

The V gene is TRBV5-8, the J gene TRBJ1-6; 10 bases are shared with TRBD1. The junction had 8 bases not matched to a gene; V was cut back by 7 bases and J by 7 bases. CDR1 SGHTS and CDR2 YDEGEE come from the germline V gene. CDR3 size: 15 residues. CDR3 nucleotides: TGTGCCAGCGGGGTCCGGGACAGGGGAAATTCACCCCTCCACTTT. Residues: CASGVRDRGNSPLHF.

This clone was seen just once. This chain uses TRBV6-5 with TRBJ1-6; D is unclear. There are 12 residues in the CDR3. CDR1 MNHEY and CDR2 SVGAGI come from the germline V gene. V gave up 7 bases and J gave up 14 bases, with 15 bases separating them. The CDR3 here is CASTSGSRALHF. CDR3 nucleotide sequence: TGTGCCAGCACTTCCGGTTCGAGGGCCCTCCACTTT.

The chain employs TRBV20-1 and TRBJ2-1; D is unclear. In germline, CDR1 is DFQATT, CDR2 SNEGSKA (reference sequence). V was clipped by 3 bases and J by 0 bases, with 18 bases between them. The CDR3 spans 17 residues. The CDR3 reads CSASVTGERYSYNEQFF. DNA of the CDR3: TGCAGTGCTAGTGTTACTGGAGAACGGTACTCCTACAATGAGCAGTTCTTC.

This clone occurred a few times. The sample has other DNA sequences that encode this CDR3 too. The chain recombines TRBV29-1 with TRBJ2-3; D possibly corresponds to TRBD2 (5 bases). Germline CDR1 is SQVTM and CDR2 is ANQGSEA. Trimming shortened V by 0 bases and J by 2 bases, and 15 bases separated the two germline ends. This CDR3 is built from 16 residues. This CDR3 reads CSVEDYSLAHTDTQYF. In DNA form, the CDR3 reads TGCAGCGTTGAAGATTATTCGCTAGCACACACAGATACGCAGTATTTT.

DNA for the CDR3: TGTGCCAGTAGTATTGACACCCGGGGCGAGCAGTACTTC. Translating gives CASSIDTRGEQYF. The chain uses TRBV19 and TRBJ2-7, with D possibly matching TRBD2 (5 bases). V was pared by 3 bases and J by 6 bases, with 12 bases between. Per germline, CDR1 LNHDA and CDR2 SQIVND (reference sequence). The CDR3 length is 13 residues.